Presented here are 27 T cell receptor beta chains from one specimen sequenced in a study of T cell responses to AZD1222 COVID-19 vaccine. This table comes from immunoSEQ multiplex PCR, and its TCRdb copy is limited to in-frame clones, with some not included. The sample contains 90,000 to 130,000 clones, about nine tenths of which appear only once. Sequencing was performed on peripheral blood, taken on day 0 of AZD1222 vaccination. These TCRs come from an adult in good health.

The chain recombines TRBV19 with TRBJ1-2, with a tentative D call TRBD1 (5 bases). V was trimmed by 6 bases and J by 0 bases, leaving 11 bases between them. Germline-derived CDR1 and CDR2 are LNHDA and SQIVND (reference sequence). CDR3 length equals 14 residues. In DNA, the CDR3 is TGTGCCAGTAGCTTGCAGGGCTCTAACTATGGCTACACCTTC. Translating gives CASSLQGSNYGYTF.

J is TRBJ2-2 and V is TRBV10-3; TRBD1 agrees at 9 bases. V shed 10 bases, J shed 6 bases, and the junction held 12 bases outside the gene matches. CDR1 and CDR2 (germline): ENHRY, SYGVKD. The CDR3 consists of 15 residues. The CDR3 DNA follows: TGTGCCACCGCTCAACCGGGACAGGGATCCGGGGAGCTGTTTTTT. This sequence encodes CATAQPGQGSGELFF.

This clone was seen once. The chain recombines TRBV4-1 with TRBJ2-7, with 7 bases fitting TRBD2. Germline trimming cut 1 base from V and 6 bases from J; bases unmatched to any gene: 12. CDR1 is MGHRA and CDR2 is YSYEKL in the germline V gene. This CDR3 contains 16 residues. The CDR3 is CASSQVEGSSGGEQYF. CDR3 DNA: TGCGCCAGCAGCCAAGTCGAAGGTTCGTCGGGGGGCGAGCAGTACTTC.

CDR3 region: CATSDADGNYGYTF. The CDR3 nucleotides are TGTGCCACCAGTGATGCGGACGGTAACTATGGCTACACCTTC. This chain connects TRBV24-1 to TRBJ1-2; D is uncertain. The V end was cut by 3 bases, the J end by 1 base, with 8 bases between. The CDR3 has 14 residues. Germline CDR1 is KGHDR and CDR2 is SFDVKD.

V and J are TRBV9 and TRBJ2-3; the match to TRBD2 covers 14 bases. This CDR3 is built from 19 residues. J was trimmed by 2 bases and V by 0 bases; bases with no gene match: 8. The germline CDR1 and CDR2 sequences are SGDLS and YYNGEE. CDR3 sequence: CASSVGTSGGPRFTDTQYF. The DNA for the CDR3 is TGTGCCAGCAGCGTAGGGACTAGCGGGGGGCCGAGATTCACAGATACGCAGTATTTT.

The table lists this clone with a count of one. The V call is TRBV10-1, the J call TRBJ2-1; D remains unclear. This CDR3 spans 16 amino acids. Germline V gene data show CDR1 as WNHNN and CDR2 as SYGVQD (reference sequence). Between the trimmed V and J ends, which lost 6 bases and 0 bases, there was a span of 15 bases. The CDR3, as DNA: TGCGCCAGCAGCCCCTTGTCTAGGGCCTCCTACAATGAGCAGTTCTTC. Its protein product is CASSPLSRASYNEQFF.

This clone has only a few counts. The CDR3, as DNA: TGTGCCAGTAGTCCTGAGGGGACGGTCCGCTCCTACGAGCAGTACTTC. The encoded protein is CASSPEGTVRSYEQYF. The chain carries TRBV19 and TRBJ2-7; TRBD1 or TRBD2 may be the D gene (5 bases each). The V and J ends lost 5 bases and 0 bases respectively, with 17 bases between them. The germline V gene has CDR1 LNHDA and CDR2 SQIVND (reference sequence). The CDR3 contains 16 residues.

This clone was observed a single time. The sample contains more than one DNA sequence encoding this CDR3. The chain joins TRBV11-2 to TRBJ2-1; no firm D call. Germline V CDR1 and CDR2: SGHAT, FQNNGV. V lost 1 base and J lost 3, with 4 bases in between. This CDR3 region has 13 residues. The chain's CDR3 is CASSLVGYNEQFF. The CDR3 DNA reads as TGTGCCAGCAGCTTAGTAGGCTACAATGAGCAGTTCTTC.

A remark on this clone: Other DNA sequences in the sample encode the same CDR3. This chain joins TRBV7-2 and TRBJ2-3, with TRBD2 matching 10 bases. The CDR3 consists of 15 residues. V lost 0 bases to trimming and J lost 6 bases; unmatched junction nucleotides: 3. The germline V gene encodes CDR1 SGHTA and CDR2 FQGNSA. This CDR3 reads CASSLASGGADTQYF. The CDR3 DNA reads as TGTGCCAGCAGCTTAGCGAGCGGGGGGGCGGATACGCAGTATTTT.

The chain is built from TRBV11-3 and TRBJ2-3; D unresolved. This CDR3 has 14 amino acids. Per germline, CDR1 SGHNT and CDR2 YENEEA. V was trimmed by 1 base and J by 0 bases, leaving 5 bases between them. This CDR3 reads CASSLGGSTDTQYF. CDR3 coding DNA: TGTGCCAGCAGCTTAGGTGGGAGCACAGATACGCAGTATTTT. Variable domain in full (rest from reference TRBV11-3 and TRBJ2-3): EAGVVQSPRYKIIEKKQPVAFWCNPISGHNTLYWYLQNLGQGPELLIRYENEEAVDDSQLPKDRFSAERLKGVDSTLKIQPAELGDSAVYLCASSLGGSTDTQYFGPGTRLTVL.

The CDR3 coding sequence is TGTGCCAGCAGCCAATCCCCGGACAGGAACACTGAAGCTTTCTTT. Protein sequence: CASSQSPDRNTEAFF. The chain combines TRBV16 with TRBJ1-1; maybe TRBD1 (6 bases). In germline, CDR1 is KGHSY, CDR2 FQNENV. This CDR3 comprises 15 residues. The V and J ends lost 0 bases and 1 base respectively, with 9 bases between them.

This clone was counted once. This rearrangement joins TRBV20-1 to TRBJ2-5; 12 nucleotides match TRBD2. CDR3 length: 14 residues. Unmatched junction bases numbered 4, after V lost 3 bases and J lost 5 bases. In germline, CDR1 is DFQATT, CDR2 SNEGSKA (reference sequence). CDR3 in DNA: TGCAGTGCTAGTGGGACTAGCGGGCTGGAGACCCAGTACTTC. The encoded protein is CSASGTSGLETQYF.

The chain couples TRBV28 to TRBJ1-6; D is uncertain. Trimming pared 7 bases from V and 5 bases from J, leaving 9 bases between. This CDR3 has 13 residues. Germline values: CDR1 MDHEN, CDR2 SYDVKM. The CDR3: CASKRGDNSPLHF. Written as DNA, the CDR3 is TGTGCCAGCAAGCGGGGAGATAATTCACCCCTCCACTTT. The full variable domain, completed using reference TRBV28 and TRBJ1-6, is DVKVTQSSRYLVKRTGEKVFLECVQDMDHENMFWYRQDPGLGLRLIYFSYDVKMKEKGDIPEGYSVSREKKERFSLILESASTNQTSMYLCASKRGDNSPLHFGNGTRLTVT.

The chain has TRBV28 and TRBJ2-7; 7 nucleotides line up with TRBD1. CDR1 and CDR2 (germline): MDHEN, SYDVKM. V gave up 6 bases and J gave up 2 bases; unmatched junction bases: 7. The CDR3 sequence is 14 residues long. CDR3 bases: TGTGCCAGCAGCTATAGGGGGCTCACCTACGAGCAGTACTTC. Translated: CASSYRGLTYEQYF.

V usage is TRBV12-5 and J usage is TRBJ1-1; perhaps TRBD1 as D (5 bases). The CDR3 has 13 amino acids. The ends were cut back, 6 bases at V and 6 bases at J, with 14 bases in the middle. CDR1 and CDR2 (germline): LGHNT, FRNRAP. For the CDR3, the DNA is TGTGCTAGTGGGCTGCGGGGGGGTTCTGAAGCTTTCTTT. As protein: CASGLRGGSEAFF.

This chain connects TRBV3-1 (or the pseudogene TRBV3-2) to TRBJ1-3; 7 positions match TRBD1. Looked up from germline, CDR1 is LGHDT and CDR2 is YNNKEL (reference sequence). V trimming: 4 bases; J trimming: 4 bases; junction bases outside the gene matches: 4. CDR3 length: 14 residues. CDR3 coding DNA: TGTGCCAGCAGCCCCAGGGGGACCGGAAACACCATATATTTT. It encodes CASSPRGTGNTIYF.

This chain connects TRBV15 to TRBJ1-1; D gene ambiguous. Germline V CDR1 and CDR2: LNHNV, YYDKDF (reference sequence). CDR3 length equals 11 residues. Trimming shortened V by 5 bases and J by 1 base, and 2 bases separated the two germline ends. The chain's CDR3 is CATSWNTEAFF. The CDR3 DNA follows: TGTGCCACCAGCTGGAACACTGAAGCTTTCTTT.

The rearrangement links TRBV28 to TRBJ1-6; 12 bases are a match to TRBD1. The CDR3 is made up of 17 amino acids. The ends lost 4 bases at V and 5 bases at J; junction bases unmatched: 6. Germline values: CDR1 MDHEN, CDR2 SYDVKM. The CDR3 is CASSYPGQGADNSPLHF. The CDR3 nucleotides read TGTGCCAGCAGTTATCCGGGACAGGGGGCAGATAATTCACCCCTCCACTTT. The full variable domain, with the rest looked up from reference TRBV28 and TRBJ1-6, is DVKVTQSSRYLVKRTGEKVFLECVQDMDHENMFWYRQDPGLGLRLIYFSYDVKMKEKGDIPEGYSVSREKKERFSLILESASTNQTSMYLCASSYPGQGADNSPLHFGNGTRLTVT.

V usage is TRBV5-6 and J usage is TRBJ2-7, with 7 bases aligning to TRBD1. CDR3 length equals 13 residues. The ends lost 3 bases at V and 5 bases at J; junction bases unmatched: 5. Germline V gene sequence: CDR1 SGHDT, CDR2 YYEEEE. The CDR3 protein is CASSSRQGHEQYF. The CDR3 DNA sequence: TGTGCCAGCAGCTCGAGACAGGGCCACGAGCAGTACTTC.

The chain joins TRBV3-1 (or the pseudogene TRBV3-2) to TRBJ2-2; D perhaps matches TRBD2 (6 bases). V lost 2 bases, J lost 7 bases, and 11 bases lay in between. The germline gives CDR1 LGHDT, CDR2 YNNKEL (reference sequence). The CDR3 has 14 residues. CDR3 region: CASSQKSEGGELFF. In DNA form, the CDR3 reads TGTGCCAGCAGCCAAAAATCGGAGGGCGGGGAGCTGTTTTTT.

The genes are TRBV19 and TRBJ1-5, with D perhaps matching TRBD1 (6 bases). Germline assignment: CDR1 LNHDA and CDR2 SQIVND (reference sequence). The CDR3 is made up of 15 amino acids. The V and J ends lost 1 base and 4 bases respectively, with 11 bases between them. CDR3 sequence (DNA): TGTGCCAGTAGTATAGGAAACAGGGCAAATCAGCCCCAGCATTTT. Its translation: CASSIGNRANQPQHF.

The chain uses TRBV30 and TRBJ1-1; weak D call: TRBD1 (6 bases). The V end was cut by 2 bases, the J end by 5 bases, with 21 bases between. Germline loops: CDR1 GTSNPN, CDR2 SVGIG (reference sequence). The CDR3 covers 16 residues. CDR3 DNA sequence: TGTGCCTGGAGTCCCGGCGGGGGGCCCCGGGGGACTGAAGCTTTCTTT. This translates into CAWSPGGGPRGTEAFF.

This chain connects TRBV30 to TRBJ2-7; a weak D match, TRBD1 (7 bases). Germline CDR1 GTSNPN, CDR2 SVGIG (reference sequence). V was clipped by 2 bases and J by 7 bases, with 21 bases between them. The CDR3 loop spans 15 amino acids. The DNA of the CDR3 is TGTGCCTGGAGTTCAAGCTGGCAGGGGGGTAGGGAGCAGTACTTC. Translation: CAWSSSWQGGREQYF.

This clone was seen just once. The chain carries TRBV12-5 and TRBJ2-3; the D gene is possibly TRBD1 (6 bases). Germline CDR1 and CDR2: LGHNT and FRNRAP. The V and J ends lost 2 bases and 1 base respectively, with 13 bases between them. This CDR3 region has 16 residues. CDR3 loop: CASGLLNRVGTDTQYF. CDR3 in DNA: TGTGCTAGTGGTTTGTTAAACAGGGTCGGCACAGATACGCAGTATTTT. Full variable domain (outside the CDR3, taken from reference TRBV12-5 and TRBJ2-3): DARVTQTPRHKVTEMGQEVTMRCQPILGHNTVFWYRQTMMQGLELLAYFRNRAPLDDSGMPKDRFSAEMPDATLATLKIQPSEPRDSAVYFCASGLLNRVGTDTQYFGPGTRLTVL.

This clone is a singleton in its sample. This chain connects TRBV7-3 to TRBJ1-4; unclear D gene. Germline V CDR1 and CDR2: SGHTA, FQGTGA. CDR3 size: 15 residues. Trimming took off 3 bases at V and 7 bases at J, with 15 bases between the two ends. In nucleotides, the CDR3 is TGTGCCAGCAGCTTGCGGCTGGCAGCGAGTGAAAAACTGTTTTTT. It codes for CASSLRLAASEKLFF.

The chain links TRBV2 to TRBJ2-7; D uncertain. Trimming took off 1 base at V and 3 bases at J, with 7 bases between the two ends. The CDR3 has 13 amino acids. The germline V gene has CDR1 SNHLY and CDR2 FYNNEI. The CDR3 here is CASSEGENYEQYF. The CDR3 DNA is TGTGCCAGCAGTGAAGGGGAAAACTACGAGCAGTACTTC. Using reference TRBV2 and TRBJ2-7 for the parts outside the CDR3, the full variable domain is EPEVTQTPSHQVTQMGQEVILRCVPISNHLYFYWYRQILGQKVEFLVSFYNNEISEKSEIFDDQFSVERPDGSNFTLKIRSTKLEDSAMYFCASSEGENYEQYFGPGTRLTVT.

V gene TRBV29-1 combines with J gene TRBJ1-2; 8 bases align to TRBD1. Trimming took 3 bases from V and 4 from J; bases not matched to a gene: 4. CDR1 and CDR2 (germline): SQVTM, ANQGSEA. The CDR3 runs 13 residues. CDR3 sequence: CSVDPGQAYGYTF. CDR3 sequence (DNA): TGCAGCGTTGACCCGGGACAGGCCTATGGCTACACCTTC.